Below, one T cell receptor (beta chain) is given with its context. Repertoires were generated with immunoSEQ multiplex PCR, while TCRdb's copy carries only in-frame clones and drops some. This table has over 60,000 clones, about 79% appearing once. Germline CDR1 and CDR2: SGHTA and FQGNSA. V dropped 4 bases and J dropped 7; count of bases not matched to a gene: 9. This CDR3 comprises 15 residues. This sample stems from a study of OX40 agonist ivuxolimab in advanced cancers. The sample was CD4+ or CD8+ T cells sorted from blood, taken in a trial of the OX40 agonist ivuxolimab. The V and J genes are TRBV7-2 and TRBJ1-4, with TRBD1 matching 7 bases. The TCR was taken from an adult with an advanced solid tumor such as melanoma, head and neck, liver or kidney cancer. CDR3 amino acids: CASSSGGGLREKLFF. Here the CDR3 DNA reads TGTGCCAGCAGCTCCGGAGGGGGCCTTCGTGAAAAACTGTTTTTT. The full variable domain, its missing parts supplied by reference TRBV7-2 and TRBJ1-4, is GAGVSQSPSNKVTEKGKDVELRCDPISGHTALYWYRQSLGQGLEFLIYFQGNSAPDKSGLPSDRFSAERTGGSVSTLTIQRTQQEDSAVYLCASSSGGGLREKLFFGSGTQLSVL.